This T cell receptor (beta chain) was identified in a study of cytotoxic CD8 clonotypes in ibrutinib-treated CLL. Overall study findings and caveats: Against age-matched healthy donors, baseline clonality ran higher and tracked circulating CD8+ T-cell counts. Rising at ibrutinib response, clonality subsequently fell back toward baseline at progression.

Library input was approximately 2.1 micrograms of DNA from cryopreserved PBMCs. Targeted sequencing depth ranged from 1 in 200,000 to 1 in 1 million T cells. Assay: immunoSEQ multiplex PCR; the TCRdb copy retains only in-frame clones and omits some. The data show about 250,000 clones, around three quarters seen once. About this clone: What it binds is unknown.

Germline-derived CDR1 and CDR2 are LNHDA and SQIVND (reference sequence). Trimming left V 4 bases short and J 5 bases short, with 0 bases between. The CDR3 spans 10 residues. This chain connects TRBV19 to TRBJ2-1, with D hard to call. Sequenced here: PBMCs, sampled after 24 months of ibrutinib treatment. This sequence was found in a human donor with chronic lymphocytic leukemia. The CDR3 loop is CASSNNEQFF. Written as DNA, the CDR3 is TGTGCCAGTAGTAACAATGAGCAGTTCTTC.